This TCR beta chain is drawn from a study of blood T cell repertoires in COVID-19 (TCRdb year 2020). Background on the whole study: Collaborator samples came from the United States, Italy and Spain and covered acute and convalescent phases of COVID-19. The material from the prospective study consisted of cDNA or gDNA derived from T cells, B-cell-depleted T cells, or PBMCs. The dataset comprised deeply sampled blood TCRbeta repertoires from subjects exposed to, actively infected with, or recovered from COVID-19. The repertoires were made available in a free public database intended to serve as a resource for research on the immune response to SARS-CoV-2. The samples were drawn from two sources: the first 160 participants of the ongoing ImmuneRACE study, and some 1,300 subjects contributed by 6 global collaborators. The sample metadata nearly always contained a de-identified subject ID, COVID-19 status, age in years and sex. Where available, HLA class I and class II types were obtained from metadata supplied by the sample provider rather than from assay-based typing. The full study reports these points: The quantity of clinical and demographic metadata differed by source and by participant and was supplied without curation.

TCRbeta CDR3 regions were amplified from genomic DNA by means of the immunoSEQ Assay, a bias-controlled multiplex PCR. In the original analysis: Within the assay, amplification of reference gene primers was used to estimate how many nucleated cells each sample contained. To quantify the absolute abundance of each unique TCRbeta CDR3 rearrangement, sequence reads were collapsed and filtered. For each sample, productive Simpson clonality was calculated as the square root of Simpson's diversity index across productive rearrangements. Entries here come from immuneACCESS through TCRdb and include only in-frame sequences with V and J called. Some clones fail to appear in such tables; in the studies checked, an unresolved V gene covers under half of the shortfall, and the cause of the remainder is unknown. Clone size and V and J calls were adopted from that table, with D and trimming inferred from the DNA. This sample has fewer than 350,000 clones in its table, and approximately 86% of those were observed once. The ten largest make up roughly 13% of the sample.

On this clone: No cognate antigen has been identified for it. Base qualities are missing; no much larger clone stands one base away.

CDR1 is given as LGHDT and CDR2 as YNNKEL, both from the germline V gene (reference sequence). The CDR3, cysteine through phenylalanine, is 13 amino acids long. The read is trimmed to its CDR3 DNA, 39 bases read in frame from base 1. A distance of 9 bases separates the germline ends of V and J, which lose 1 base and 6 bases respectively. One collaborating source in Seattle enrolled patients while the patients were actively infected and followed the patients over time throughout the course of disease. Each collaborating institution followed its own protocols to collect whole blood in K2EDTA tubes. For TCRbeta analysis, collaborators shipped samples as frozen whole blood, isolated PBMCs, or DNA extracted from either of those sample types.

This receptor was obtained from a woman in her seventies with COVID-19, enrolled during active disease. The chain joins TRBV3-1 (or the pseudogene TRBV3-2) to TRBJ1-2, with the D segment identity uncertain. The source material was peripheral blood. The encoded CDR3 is CASSQVTVNGYTF. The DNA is TGTGCCAGCAGCCAAGTCACAGTTAATGGCTACACCTTC.